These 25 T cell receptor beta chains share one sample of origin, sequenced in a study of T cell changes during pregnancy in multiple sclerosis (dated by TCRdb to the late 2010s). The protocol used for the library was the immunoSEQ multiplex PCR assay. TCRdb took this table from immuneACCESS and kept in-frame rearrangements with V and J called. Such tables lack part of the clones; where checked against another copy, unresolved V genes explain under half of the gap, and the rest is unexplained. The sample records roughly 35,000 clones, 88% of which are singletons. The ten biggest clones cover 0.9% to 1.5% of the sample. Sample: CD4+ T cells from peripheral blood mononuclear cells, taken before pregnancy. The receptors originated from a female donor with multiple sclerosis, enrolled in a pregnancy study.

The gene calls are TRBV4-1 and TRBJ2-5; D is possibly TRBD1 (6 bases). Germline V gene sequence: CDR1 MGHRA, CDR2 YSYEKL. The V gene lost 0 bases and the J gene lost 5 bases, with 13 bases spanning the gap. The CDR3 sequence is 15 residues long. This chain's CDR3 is CASSQEEQGFETQYF. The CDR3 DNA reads TGCGCCAGCAGCCAAGAAGAGCAGGGGTTCGAGACCCAGTACTTC.

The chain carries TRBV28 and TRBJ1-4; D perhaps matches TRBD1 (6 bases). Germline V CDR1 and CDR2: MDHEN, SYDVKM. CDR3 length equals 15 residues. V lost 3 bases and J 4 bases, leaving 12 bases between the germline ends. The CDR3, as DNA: TGTGCCAGCAGTTTGGGTGGCAGGGGTAATGAAAAACTGTTTTTT. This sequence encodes CASSLGGRGNEKLFF.

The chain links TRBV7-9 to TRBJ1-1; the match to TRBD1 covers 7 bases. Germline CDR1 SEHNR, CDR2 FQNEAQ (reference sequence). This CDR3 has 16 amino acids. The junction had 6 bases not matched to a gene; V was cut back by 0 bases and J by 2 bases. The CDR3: CASSLATGLFNTEAFF. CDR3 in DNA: TGTGCCAGCAGCTTAGCGACAGGGCTATTTAACACTGAAGCTTTCTTT.

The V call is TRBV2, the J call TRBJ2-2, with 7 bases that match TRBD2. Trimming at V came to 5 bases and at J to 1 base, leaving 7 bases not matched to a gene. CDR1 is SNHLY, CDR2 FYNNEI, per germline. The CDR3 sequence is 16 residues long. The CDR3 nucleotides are TGTGCCAGCAGTCCCAGGGCTAGCGGGAACACCGGGGAGCTGTTTTTT. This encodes CASSPRASGNTGELFF. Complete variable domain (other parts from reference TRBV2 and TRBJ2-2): EPEVTQTPSHQVTQMGQEVILRCVPISNHLYFYWYRQILGQKVEFLVSFYNNEISEKSEIFDDQFSVERPDGSNFTLKIRSTKLEDSAMYFCASSPRASGNTGELFFGEGSRLTVL.

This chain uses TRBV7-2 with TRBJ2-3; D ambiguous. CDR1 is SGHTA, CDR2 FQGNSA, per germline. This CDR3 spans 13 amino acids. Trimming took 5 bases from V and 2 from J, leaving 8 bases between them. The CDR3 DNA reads TGTGCCAGCAGCCAAGACTCCACAGATACGCAGTATTTT. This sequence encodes CASSQDSTDTQYF. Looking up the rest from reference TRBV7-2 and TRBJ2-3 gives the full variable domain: GAGVSQSPSNKVTEKGKDVELRCDPISGHTALYWYRQSLGQGLEFLIYFQGNSAPDKSGLPSDRFSAERTGGSVSTLTIQRTQQEDSAVYLCASSQDSTDTQYFGPGTRLTVL.

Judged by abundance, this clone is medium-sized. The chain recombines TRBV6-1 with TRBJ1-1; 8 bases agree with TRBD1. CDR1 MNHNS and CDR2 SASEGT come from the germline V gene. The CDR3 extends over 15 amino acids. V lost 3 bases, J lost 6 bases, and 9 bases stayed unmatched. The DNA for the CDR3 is TGTGCCAGCAGTGATGATTACAGGGGGTTGGCTGAAGCTTTCTTT. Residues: CASSDDYRGLAEAFF.

CDR3 nucleotide sequence: TGTGCCAGCAGCTTCCGCCGGGGGGGCTCCGCCGCCTACGAGCAGTACTTC. Protein sequence: CASSFRRGGSAAYEQYF. The J gene is TRBJ2-7, the V gene TRBV7-9, with TRBD2 identical over 8 bases. V lost 3 bases, J lost 2 bases, and 12 bases stayed unmatched. Germline CDR1 SEHNR, CDR2 FQNEAQ (reference sequence). This CDR3 is 17 amino acids long.

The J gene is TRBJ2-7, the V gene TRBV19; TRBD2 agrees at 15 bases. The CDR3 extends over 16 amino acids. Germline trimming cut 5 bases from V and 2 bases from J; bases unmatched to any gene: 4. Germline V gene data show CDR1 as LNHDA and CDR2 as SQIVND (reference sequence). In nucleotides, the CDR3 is TGTGCCAGTAGTCCCAGGACTAGCGGGAGGGCCTACGAGCAGTACTTC. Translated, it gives CASSPRTSGRAYEQYF.

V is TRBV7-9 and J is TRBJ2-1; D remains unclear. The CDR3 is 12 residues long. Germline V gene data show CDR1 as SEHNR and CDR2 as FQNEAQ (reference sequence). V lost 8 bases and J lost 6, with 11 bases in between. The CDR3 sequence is CASSSGGNEQFF. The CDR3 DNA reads TGTGCCAGCTCGTCGGGTGGCAATGAGCAGTTCTTC.

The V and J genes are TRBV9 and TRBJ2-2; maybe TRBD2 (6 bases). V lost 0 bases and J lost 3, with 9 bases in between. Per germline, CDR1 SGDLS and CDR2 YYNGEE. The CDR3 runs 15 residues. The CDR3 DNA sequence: TGTGCCAGCAGCGTAGATTGGAGGGACACCGGGGAGCTGTTTTTT. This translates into CASSVDWRDTGELFF.

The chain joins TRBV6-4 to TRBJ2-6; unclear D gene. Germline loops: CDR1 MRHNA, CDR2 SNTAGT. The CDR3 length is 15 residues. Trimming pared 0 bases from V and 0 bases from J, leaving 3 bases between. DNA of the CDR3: TGTGCCAGCAGTGACTCCAACTCTGGGGCCAACGTCCTGACTTTC. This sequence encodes CASSDSNSGANVLTF.

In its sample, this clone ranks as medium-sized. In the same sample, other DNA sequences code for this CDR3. The CDR3 DNA sequence: TGTGCCAGCAGCGTAGGGGCGGGAGTATATAATGAGCAGTTCTTC. This sequence encodes CASSVGAGVYNEQFF. This chain links TRBV9 with TRBJ2-1; TRBD2 aligns across 7 bases. Germline V gene sequence: CDR1 SGDLS, CDR2 YYNGEE. After removal of 0 bases from V and 7 bases from J, the junction contained 7 bases not matched to a gene. The CDR3 is 15 residues long.

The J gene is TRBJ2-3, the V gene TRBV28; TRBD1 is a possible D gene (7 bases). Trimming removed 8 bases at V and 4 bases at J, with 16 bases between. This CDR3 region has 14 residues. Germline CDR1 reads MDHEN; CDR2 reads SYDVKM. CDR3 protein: CASFEGGGADTQYF. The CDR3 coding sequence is TGTGCCAGCTTTGAAGGGGGCGGGGCAGATACGCAGTATTTT.

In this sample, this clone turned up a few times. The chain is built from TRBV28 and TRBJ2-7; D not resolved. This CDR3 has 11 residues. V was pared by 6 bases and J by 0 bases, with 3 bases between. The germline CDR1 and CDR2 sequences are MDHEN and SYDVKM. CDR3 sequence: CASSISYEQYF. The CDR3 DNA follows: TGTGCCAGCAGCATCTCCTACGAGCAGTACTTC.

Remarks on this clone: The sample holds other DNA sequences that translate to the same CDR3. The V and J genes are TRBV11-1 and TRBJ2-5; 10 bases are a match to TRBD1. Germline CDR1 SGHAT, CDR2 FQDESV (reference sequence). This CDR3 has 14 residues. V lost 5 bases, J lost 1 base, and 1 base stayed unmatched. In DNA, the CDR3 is TGTGCCAGCAGCCGGGACAGGGGCCAAGAGACCCAGTACTTC. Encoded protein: CASSRDRGQETQYF.

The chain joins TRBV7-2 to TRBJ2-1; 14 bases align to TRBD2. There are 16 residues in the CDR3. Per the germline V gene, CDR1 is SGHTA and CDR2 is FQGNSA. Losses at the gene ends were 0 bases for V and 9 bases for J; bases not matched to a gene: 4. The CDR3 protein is CASSLAGTSGSSEQFF. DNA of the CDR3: TGTGCCAGCAGCTTAGCGGGGACTAGCGGGAGCTCTGAGCAGTTCTTC. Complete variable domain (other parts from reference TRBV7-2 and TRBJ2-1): GAGVSQSPSNKVTEKGKDVELRCDPISGHTALYWYRQSLGQGLEFLIYFQGNSAPDKSGLPSDRFSAERTGGSVSTLTIQRTQQEDSAVYLCASSLAGTSGSSEQFFGPGTRLTVL.

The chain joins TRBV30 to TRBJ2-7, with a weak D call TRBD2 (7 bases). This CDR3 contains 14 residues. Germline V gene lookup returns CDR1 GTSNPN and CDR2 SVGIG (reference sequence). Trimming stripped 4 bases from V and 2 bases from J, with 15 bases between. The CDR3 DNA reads TGTGCCTGGACCCAGGGGACTAACACCTACGAGCAGTACTTC. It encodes CAWTQGTNTYEQYF.

The CDR3 nucleotides are TGTGCCAGCAGCCCAGGGACTTTCCCCTACGAGCAGTACTTC. As protein: CASSPGTFPYEQYF. The chain carries TRBV28 and TRBJ2-7; a weak D match, TRBD2 (6 bases). V was trimmed by 6 bases and J by 2 bases, leaving 14 bases between them. This CDR3 spans 14 amino acids. Per the germline V gene, CDR1 is MDHEN and CDR2 is SYDVKM.

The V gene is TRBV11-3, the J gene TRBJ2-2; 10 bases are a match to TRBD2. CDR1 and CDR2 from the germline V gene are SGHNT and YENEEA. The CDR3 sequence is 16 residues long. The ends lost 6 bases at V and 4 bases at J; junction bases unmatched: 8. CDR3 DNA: TGTGCCAGCAGTTTCACGGCTAGCGGGAGCACCGGGGAGCTGTTTTTT. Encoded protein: CASSFTASGSTGELFF.

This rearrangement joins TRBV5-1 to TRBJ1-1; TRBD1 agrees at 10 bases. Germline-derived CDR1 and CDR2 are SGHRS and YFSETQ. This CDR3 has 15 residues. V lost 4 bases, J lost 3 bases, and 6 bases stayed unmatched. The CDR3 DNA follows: TGCGCCAGCAGCCGGGACAGGGGTTCGGACACTGAAGCTTTCTTT. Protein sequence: CASSRDRGSDTEAFF.

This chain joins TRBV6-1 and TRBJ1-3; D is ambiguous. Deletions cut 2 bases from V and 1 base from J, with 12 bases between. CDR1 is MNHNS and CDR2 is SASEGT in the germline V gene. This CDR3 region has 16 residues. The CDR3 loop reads CASSERGLVSGNTIYF. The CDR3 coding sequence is TGTGCCAGCAGTGAAAGAGGGCTTGTATCTGGAAACACCATATATTTT.

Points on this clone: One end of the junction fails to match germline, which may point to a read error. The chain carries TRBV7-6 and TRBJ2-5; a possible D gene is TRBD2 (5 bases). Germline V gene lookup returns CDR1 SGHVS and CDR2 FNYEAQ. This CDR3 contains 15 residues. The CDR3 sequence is CASSLAGAKQETQYF. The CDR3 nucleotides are TGTGCCAGCAGCCTAGCCGGTGCGAAACAAGAGACCCAGTACTTC.

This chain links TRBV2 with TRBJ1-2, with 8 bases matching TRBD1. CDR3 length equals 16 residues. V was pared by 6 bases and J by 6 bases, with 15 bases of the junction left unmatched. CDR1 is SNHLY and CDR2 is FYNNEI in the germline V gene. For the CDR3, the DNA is TGTGCCAGCAGCCCCTCGGGCGCAGGACAGGGCGATGGCTACACCTTC. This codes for CASSPSGAGQGDGYTF. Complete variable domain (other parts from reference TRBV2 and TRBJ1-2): EPEVTQTPSHQVTQMGQEVILRCVPISNHLYFYWYRQILGQKVEFLVSFYNNEISEKSEIFDDQFSVERPDGSNFTLKIRSTKLEDSAMYFCASSPSGAGQGDGYTFGSGTRLTVV.

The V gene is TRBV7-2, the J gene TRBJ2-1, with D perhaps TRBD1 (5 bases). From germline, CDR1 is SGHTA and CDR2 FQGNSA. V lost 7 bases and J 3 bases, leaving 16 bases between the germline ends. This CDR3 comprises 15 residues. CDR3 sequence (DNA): TGTGCCAGCACAGCCGACAGCAGCCGCTACAATGAGCAGTTCTTC. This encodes CASTADSSRYNEQFF.

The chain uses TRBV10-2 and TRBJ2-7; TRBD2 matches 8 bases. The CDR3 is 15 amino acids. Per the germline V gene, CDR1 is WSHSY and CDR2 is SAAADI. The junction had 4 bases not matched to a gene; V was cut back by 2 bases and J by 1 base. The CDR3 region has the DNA TGCGCCAGCAGTGAGACTAGCGGAGGATCCTACGAGCAGTACTTC. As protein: CASSETSGGSYEQYF.